The 20 T cell receptor beta chains given below trace back to one sample, sequenced in a study of identical twins. TCRdb reanalysed the 5' RACE reads using MiXCR and keeps one entry per CDR3 protein. The repertoire holds over 600,000 distinct CDR3 sequences, over 20% seen once, with roughly 4.3% in the top ten. A further study also used this sample, focusing on T cells expressing NK-cell markers.

Sequencing input: PBMCs. Receptors originate from a woman between 18 and 29 years old in good health.

This chain uses TRBV21-1 with TRBJ2-7. TRBV21-1 is shown as a pseudogene. The CDR3 is made up of 15 amino acids. The CDR3 region is CASSLPGKKSDEQYF. The CDR3 coding sequence is TGTGCCAGCAGTCTACCTGGGAAAAAATCCGACGAGCAGTACTTC.

Remarks on this clonotype: Mismatch with germline at one junction end may stem from a read error. V usage is TRBV12-3 or TRBV12-4 and J usage is TRBJ2-4; D perhaps matches TRBD1 (6 bases). The CDR3 is 17 amino acids. The CDR3 DNA reads TGTGCCAGCAGTTTCAAAGTCATCGGACAGTCCCAAAACGTTCAGTACTTC. As protein: CASSFKVIGQSQNVQYF.

The rearrangement links TRBV20-1 to TRBJ1-2, with TRBD1 matching over 9 bases. V gave up 5 bases and J gave up 8 bases; unmatched junction bases: 12. Germline V lookup: CDR1 DFQATT, CDR2 SNEGSKA (reference sequence). The CDR3 is 14 amino acids. CDR3: CSAPRQGGTMGYTF. In DNA, the CDR3 is TGCAGTGCTCCCCGACAGGGGGGAACTATGGGCTACACCTTC.

The rearrangement uses TRBV7-2 and TRBJ2-5, with TRBD2 matching 16 bases. V lost 5 bases and J lost 5; bases outside the gene matches: 8. CDR1 is SGHTA, CDR2 FQGNSA, per germline. The CDR3 is 17 residues long. CDR3 coding DNA: TGTGCCAGCAGCCTCAATAGGGGACTAGCGGGAGGGGAGACCCAGTACTTC. Residues: CASSLNRGLAGGETQYF.

The CDR3 DNA reads TGTGCCAGCAGCTTAGCCCCGCCTAGATATAATTCACCCCTCCACTTT. Residues: CASSLAPPRYNSPLHF. V and J are TRBV7-2 and TRBJ1-6, with D uncertain. Germline V CDR1 and CDR2: SGHTA, FQGNSA. The CDR3 consists of 16 residues. V was cut by 0 bases and J by 4 bases, with 10 bases left in between.

In its sample, this clonotype was seen a few times. The J gene is TRBJ2-7, the V gene TRBV6-2 or TRBV6-3; D perhaps matches TRBD2 (5 bases). V dropped 6 bases and J dropped 5 bases, with 14 bases sitting between them. This CDR3 is 13 amino acids long. CDR1 MNHEY and CDR2 SVGEGT come from the germline V gene. CDR3 region: CASSPRVPNEQYF. DNA for the CDR3: TGTGCCAGCAGCCCGAGGGTCCCTAACGAGCAGTACTTC.

This clonotype was recorded only once. The chain couples TRBV5-1 to TRBJ2-3; TRBD1 might be the D (6 bases). In germline, CDR1 is SGHRS, CDR2 YFSETQ. V dropped 0 bases and J dropped 4 bases, with 12 bases sitting between them. The CDR3 consists of 15 residues. The CDR3 DNA reads TGCGCCAGCAGCTTGGGCAACAGGGACCCAGATACGCAGTATTTT. This gives the protein CASSLGNRDPDTQYF.

The chain is built from TRBV7-6 and TRBJ1-6, with no clear D. The length of the CDR3 is 14 residues. V lost 1 base and J 7 bases, leaving 8 bases between the germline ends. Germline values: CDR1 SGHVS, CDR2 FNYEAQ. The CDR3 DNA is TGTGCCAGCAGCTTAGATCAGGCCAATTCACCCCTCCACTTT. Its protein is CASSLDQANSPLHF.

The chain is built from TRBV25-1 and TRBJ2-2, with 7 bases fitting TRBD2. CDR3 length equals 15 residues. The V segment lost 0 bases and the J segment 9 bases; nucleotides outside the gene matches: 7. The germline gives CDR1 MGHDK, CDR2 SYGVNS. In DNA form, the CDR3 reads TGTGCCAGCAGTGAATACGGGACTACGGTTCGGGAGCTGTTTTTT. As protein: CASSEYGTTVRELFF.

This clonotype was seen many times. The chain carries TRBV4-1 and TRBJ1-6; perhaps TRBD1 as D (5 bases). The CDR3 totals 16 residues. The V end lost 0 bases, the J end lost 6 bases, and 12 bases lay between the germline ends. Germline loops: CDR1 MGHRA, CDR2 YSYEKL. The CDR3 DNA follows: TGCGCCAGCAGCCAAGAAAGGGGAGCGGGTAATTCACCCCTCCACTTT. Translated, it gives CASSQERGAGNSPLHF.

The chain combines TRBV15 with TRBJ2-3; the D is unclear. Trimming took 1 base from V and 6 from J, leaving 17 bases between them. Per the germline V gene, CDR1 is LNHNV and CDR2 is YYDKDF (reference sequence). This CDR3 spans 16 amino acids. The CDR3 spells CATSRVADPFRDTQYF. The DNA of the CDR3 is TGTGCCACCAGCAGAGTTGCGGACCCCTTTCGGGATACGCAGTATTTT. Based on the CDR3 plus reference TRBV15 and TRBJ2-3, the full variable domain is DAMVIQNPRYQVTQFGKPVTLSCSQTLNHNVMYWYQQKSSQAPKLLFHYYDKDFNNEADTPDNFQSRRPNTSFCFLDIRSPGLGDTAMYLCATSRVADPFRDTQYFGPGTRLTVL.

The chain recombines TRBV5-6 with TRBJ1-5; possibly TRBD1 for D (6 bases). CDR1 is SGHDT and CDR2 is YYEEEE in the germline V gene. The CDR3 is 15 residues long. V lost 4 bases, J lost 0 bases, and 11 bases lay in between. CDR3 protein: CASSPRTDSNQPQHF. DNA for the CDR3: TGTGCCAGCAGCCCCCGGACAGATAGCAATCAGCCCCAGCATTTT.

This clonotype was seen a handful of times. The chain recombines TRBV6-2 or TRBV6-3 with TRBJ2-3; D unresolved. CDR1 MNHEY and CDR2 SVGEGT come from the germline V gene. Trimming left V 6 bases short and J 2 bases short, with 6 bases between. The CDR3 runs to 12 residues. CDR3 sequence reads: CASRDPTDTQYF. The CDR3 DNA reads TGTGCCAGCAGGGACCCCACAGATACGCAGTATTTT.

This chain links TRBV7-8 with TRBJ2-3; perhaps TRBD2 as D (5 bases). Germline V gene data show CDR1 as SGHVS and CDR2 as FQNEAQ. Between the trimmed V and J ends, which lost 2 bases and 13 bases, there was a span of 16 bases. The CDR3 covers 13 residues. CDR3 nucleotide sequence: TGTGCCAGCAGCTTATTTCACATCAGAGCGGAGTATTTT. This translates into CASSLFHIRAEYF. Full variable domain (outside the CDR3, taken from reference TRBV7-8 and TRBJ2-3): GAGVSQSPRYKVAKRGQDVALRCDPISGHVSLFWYQQALGQGPEFLTYFQNEAQLDKSGLPSDRFFAERPEGSVSTLKIQRTQQEDSAVYLCASSLFHIRAEYFGPGTRLTVL.

The rearrangement joins TRBV27 to TRBJ1-2; the D is unclear. V was cut by 6 bases and J by 4 bases, with 12 bases left in between. The CDR3 extends over 13 amino acids. In germline, CDR1 is MNHEY, CDR2 SMNVEV (reference sequence). As DNA, the CDR3 is TGTGCCAGCAGGGATAGGTTGACCTATGGCTACACCTTC. This translates into CASRDRLTYGYTF.

J is TRBJ2-3 and V is TRBV7-6; D gene uncertain. Trimming pared 1 base from V and 10 bases from J, leaving 18 bases between. This CDR3 is 15 amino acids long. Looked up from germline, CDR1 is SGHVS and CDR2 is FNYEAQ. The CDR3 region is CASSLVPVPDKPQYF. The CDR3 DNA is TGTGCCAGCAGCTTAGTTCCCGTGCCCGATAAGCCGCAGTATTTT.

The chain uses TRBV7-9 and TRBJ1-6, with D possibly being TRBD1 (5 bases). This CDR3 has 14 amino acids. Between the trimmed V and J ends, which lost 5 bases and 11 bases, there was a span of 16 bases. Per germline, CDR1 SEHNR and CDR2 FQNEAQ (reference sequence). This CDR3 reads CASSPDSQGPPLHF. In nucleotides, the CDR3 is TGTGCCAGCAGCCCCGATTCCCAGGGACCACCCCTCCACTTT.

The V and J genes are TRBV4-2 and TRBJ2-3, with D perhaps TRBD2 (6 bases). V was clipped by 0 bases and J by 2 bases, with 9 bases between them. The CDR3 totals 15 residues. In germline, CDR1 is LGHNA, CDR2 YNFKEQ. CDR3 bases: TGTGCCAGCAGCCAAGACCGGACTACCACAGATACGCAGTATTTT. This codes for CASSQDRTTTDTQYF.

CDR3 residues: CASSYSKVRGDYGYTF. The CDR3, as DNA: TGTGCCAGCAGTTACTCGAAGGTCAGGGGAGACTATGGCTACACCTTC. The chain joins TRBV6-5 to TRBJ1-2; D is perhaps TRBD1 (6 bases). Germline V gene lookup returns CDR1 MNHEY and CDR2 SVGAGI. CDR3 length: 16 amino acids. V lost 0 bases to trimming and J lost 3 bases, with 14 bases between them.

Ten or more counts support this clonotype. This rearrangement joins TRBV12-3 or TRBV12-4 to TRBJ2-7; 7 positions match TRBD1. This CDR3 region has 13 residues. Unmatched junction bases numbered 5, after V lost 6 bases and J lost 3 bases. CDR3 region: CASREQGFYEQYF. DNA of the CDR3: TGTGCCAGCAGGGAACAGGGGTTCTACGAGCAGTACTTC.